This T cell receptor beta chain came from a study of response to subunit inactivated influenza vaccine. Overall study results and limits: With each seasonal influenza vaccination, the authors suggested, few new T cells are recruited.

A remark on this clonotype: As yet, its antigen is unknown.

One entry per CDR3 protein, called by TCRdb with MiXCR from the RT-PCR reads. The sample records approximately 500,000 distinct CDR3 sequences, about 15% being singletons. V trimming: 5 bases; J trimming: 6 bases; junction bases outside the gene matches: 11. The CDR3 sequence is 16 residues long. The TCR originated in a man aged 50-59 years who received an inactivated influenza vaccine. The V and J genes are TRBV12-3 or TRBV12-4 and TRBJ2-2, with 8 bases fitting TRBD1. Material: PBMCs from blood, obtained about 13 days after vaccination. CDR3 region: CASSTGQGTLAGELFF. Written as DNA, the CDR3 is TGTGCCAGCAGTACCGGACAGGGAACGTTGGCCGGGGAGCTGTTTTTT.